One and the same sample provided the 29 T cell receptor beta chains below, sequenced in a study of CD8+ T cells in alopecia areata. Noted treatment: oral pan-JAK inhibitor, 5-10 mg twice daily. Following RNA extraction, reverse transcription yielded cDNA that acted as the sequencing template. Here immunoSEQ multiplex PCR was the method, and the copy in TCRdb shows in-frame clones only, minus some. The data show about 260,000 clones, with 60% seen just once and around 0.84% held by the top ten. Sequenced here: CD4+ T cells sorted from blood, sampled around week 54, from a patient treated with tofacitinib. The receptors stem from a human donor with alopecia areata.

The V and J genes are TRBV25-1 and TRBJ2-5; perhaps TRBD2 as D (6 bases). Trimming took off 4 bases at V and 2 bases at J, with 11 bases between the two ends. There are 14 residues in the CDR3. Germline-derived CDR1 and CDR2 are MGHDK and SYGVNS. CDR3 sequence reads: CASSAYRGQETQYF. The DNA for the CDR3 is TGTGCCAGCAGTGCCTACCGGGGGCAAGAGACCCAGTACTTC.

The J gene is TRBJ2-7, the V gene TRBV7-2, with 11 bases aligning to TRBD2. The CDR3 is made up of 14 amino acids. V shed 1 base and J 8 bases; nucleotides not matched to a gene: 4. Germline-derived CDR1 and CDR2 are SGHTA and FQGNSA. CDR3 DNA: TGTGCCAGCAGCTTAGGTACTAGCGGGGGAAAGCAGTACTTC. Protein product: CASSLGTSGGKQYF. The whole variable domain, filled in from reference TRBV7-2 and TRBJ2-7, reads GAGVSQSPSNKVTEKGKDVELRCDPISGHTALYWYRQSLGQGLEFLIYFQGNSAPDKSGLPSDRFSAERTGGSVSTLTIQRTQQEDSAVYLCASSLGTSGGKQYFGPGTRLTVT.

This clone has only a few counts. Here the CDR3 reads CASSVAQGKETQYF. In DNA form, the CDR3 reads TGTGCCAGCAGCGTAGCACAGGGGAAAGAGACCCAGTACTTC. The rearrangement links TRBV9 to TRBJ2-5; 7 nucleotides align to TRBD1. CDR3 length: 14 residues. The germline gives CDR1 SGDLS, CDR2 YYNGEE. Trimming cost V 0 bases and J 3 bases; bases outside gene matches: 2. Filled out from reference TRBV9 and TRBJ2-5, the complete variable domain reads DSGVTQTPKHLITATGQRVTLRCSPRSGDLSVYWYQQSLDQGLQFLIQYYNGEERAKGNILERFSAQQFPDLHSELNLSSLELGDSALYFCASSVAQGKETQYFGPGTRLLVL.

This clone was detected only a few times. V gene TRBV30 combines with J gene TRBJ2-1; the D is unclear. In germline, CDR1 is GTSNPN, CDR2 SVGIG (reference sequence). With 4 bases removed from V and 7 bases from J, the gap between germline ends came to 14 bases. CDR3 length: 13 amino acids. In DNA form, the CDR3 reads TGTGCCTGGACCCGCCCCCCTGGAAATGAGCAGTTCTTC. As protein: CAWTRPPGNEQFF.

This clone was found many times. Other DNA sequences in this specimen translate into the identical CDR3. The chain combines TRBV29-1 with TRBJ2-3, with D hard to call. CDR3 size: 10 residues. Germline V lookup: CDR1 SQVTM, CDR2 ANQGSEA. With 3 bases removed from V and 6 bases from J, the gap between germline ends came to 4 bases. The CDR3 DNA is TGCAGCGTTGATACGGATACGCAGTATTTT. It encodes CSVDTDTQYF.

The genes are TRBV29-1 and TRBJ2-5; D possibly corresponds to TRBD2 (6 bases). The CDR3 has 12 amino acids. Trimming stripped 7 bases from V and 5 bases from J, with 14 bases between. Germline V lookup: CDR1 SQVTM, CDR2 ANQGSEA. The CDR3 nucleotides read TGCAGCGCTGGGTGGCGGGGTGAGACCCAGTACTTC. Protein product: CSAGWRGETQYF.

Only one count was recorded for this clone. The CDR3 DNA reads as TGTGCCAGCAGTCGGACAGTAGATCAGCCCCAGCATTTT. Translating gives CASSRTVDQPQHF. The chain uses TRBV6-5 and TRBJ1-5; tentative D call: TRBD1 (6 bases). Trimming pared 5 bases from V and 5 bases from J, leaving 10 bases between. CDR3 length equals 13 residues. Looked up from germline, CDR1 is MNHEY and CDR2 is SVGAGI.

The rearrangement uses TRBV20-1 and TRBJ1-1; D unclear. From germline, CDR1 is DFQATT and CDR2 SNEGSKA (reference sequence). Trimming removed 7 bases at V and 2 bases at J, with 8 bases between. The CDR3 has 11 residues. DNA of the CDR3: TGCAGTGTACAGTTTAACACTGAAGCTTTCTTT. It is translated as CSVQFNTEAFF.

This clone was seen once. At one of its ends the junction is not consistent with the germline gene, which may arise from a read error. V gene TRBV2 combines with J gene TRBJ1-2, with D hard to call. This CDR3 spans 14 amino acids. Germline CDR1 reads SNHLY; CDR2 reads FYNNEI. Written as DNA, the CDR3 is TGTGCCAGCAGGGAAGGAGGCTTTCGCTATGGCTACACCTTC. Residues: CASREGGFRYGYTF.

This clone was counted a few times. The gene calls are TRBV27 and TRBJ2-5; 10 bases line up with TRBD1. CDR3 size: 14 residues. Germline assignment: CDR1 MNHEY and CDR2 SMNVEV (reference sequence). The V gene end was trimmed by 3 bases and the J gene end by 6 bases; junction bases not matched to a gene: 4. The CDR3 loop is CASSLGQGSKTQYF. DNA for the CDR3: TGTGCCAGCAGTTTGGGACAGGGGAGCAAGACCCAGTACTTC.

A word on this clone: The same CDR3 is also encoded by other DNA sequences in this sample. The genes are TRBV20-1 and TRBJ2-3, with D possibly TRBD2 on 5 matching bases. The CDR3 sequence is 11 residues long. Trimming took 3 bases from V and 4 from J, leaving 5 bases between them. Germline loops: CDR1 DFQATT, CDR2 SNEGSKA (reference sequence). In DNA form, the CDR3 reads TGCAGTGCTAGGAGGGCAGATACGCAGTATTTT. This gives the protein CSARRADTQYF.

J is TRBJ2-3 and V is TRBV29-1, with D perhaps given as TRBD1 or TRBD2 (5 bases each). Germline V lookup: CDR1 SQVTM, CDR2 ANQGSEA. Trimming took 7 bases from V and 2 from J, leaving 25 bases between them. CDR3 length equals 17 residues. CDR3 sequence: CSAKHNRGWGDTDTQYF. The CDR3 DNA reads TGCAGCGCTAAACATAACCGGGGCTGGGGTGACACAGATACGCAGTATTTT.

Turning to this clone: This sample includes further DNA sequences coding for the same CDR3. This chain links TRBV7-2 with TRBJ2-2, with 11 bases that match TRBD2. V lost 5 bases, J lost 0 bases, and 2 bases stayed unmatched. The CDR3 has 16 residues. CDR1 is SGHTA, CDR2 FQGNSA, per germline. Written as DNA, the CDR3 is TGTGCCAGCAGCCCTAGCGGGGGGTCGAACACCGGGGAGCTGTTTTTT. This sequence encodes CASSPSGGSNTGELFF.

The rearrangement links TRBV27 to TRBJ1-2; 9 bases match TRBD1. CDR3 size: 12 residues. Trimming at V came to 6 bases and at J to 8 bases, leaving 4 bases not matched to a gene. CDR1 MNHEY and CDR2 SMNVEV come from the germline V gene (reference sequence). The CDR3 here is CASRGQGGGYTF. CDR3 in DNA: TGTGCCAGCAGGGGACAGGGCGGAGGCTACACCTTC.

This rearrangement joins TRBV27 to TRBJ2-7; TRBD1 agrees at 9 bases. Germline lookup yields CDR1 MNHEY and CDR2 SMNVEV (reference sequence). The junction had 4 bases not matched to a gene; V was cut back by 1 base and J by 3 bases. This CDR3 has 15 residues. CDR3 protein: CASSLWDRVNYEQYF. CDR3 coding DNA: TGTGCCAGCAGTTTATGGGACAGGGTTAACTACGAGCAGTACTTC.

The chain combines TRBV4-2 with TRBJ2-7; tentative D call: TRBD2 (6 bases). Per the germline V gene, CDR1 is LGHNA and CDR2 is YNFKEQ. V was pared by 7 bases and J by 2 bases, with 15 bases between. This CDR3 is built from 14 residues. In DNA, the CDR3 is TGTGCCAGCAAGTCGGGACTTCCGCCCTACGAGCAGTACTTC. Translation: CASKSGLPPYEQYF.

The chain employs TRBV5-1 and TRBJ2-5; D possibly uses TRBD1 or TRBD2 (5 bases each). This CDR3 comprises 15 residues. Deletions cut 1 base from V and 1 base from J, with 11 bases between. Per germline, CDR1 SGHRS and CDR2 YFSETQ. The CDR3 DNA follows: TGCGCCAGCAGCTTGAGTCCCGGGACCCAAGAGACCCAGTACTTC. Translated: CASSLSPGTQETQYF.

The CDR3, as DNA: TGTGCCTGGAAGTTAGGGGGACTAGCAACCGGGGAGCTGTTTTTT. Its protein is CAWKLGGLATGELFF. The genes are TRBV30 and TRBJ2-2; 9 bases match TRBD2. With V trimmed by 4 bases and J by 5 bases, 8 bases remained unmatched. Germline V CDR1 and CDR2: GTSNPN, SVGIG (reference sequence). The CDR3 extends over 15 amino acids.

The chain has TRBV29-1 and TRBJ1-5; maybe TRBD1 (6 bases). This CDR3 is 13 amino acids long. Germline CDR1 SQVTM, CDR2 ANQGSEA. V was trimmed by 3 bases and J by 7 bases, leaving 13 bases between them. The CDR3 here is CSVELGGRQPQHF. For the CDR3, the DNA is TGCAGCGTTGAGTTGGGGGGCCGGCAGCCCCAGCATTTT.

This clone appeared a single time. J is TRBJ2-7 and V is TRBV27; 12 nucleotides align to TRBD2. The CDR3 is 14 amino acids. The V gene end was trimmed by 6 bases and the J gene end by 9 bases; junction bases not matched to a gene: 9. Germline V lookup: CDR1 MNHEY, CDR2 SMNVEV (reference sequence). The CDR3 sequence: CASREVLAGGVQYF. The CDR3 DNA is TGTGCCAGCAGAGAGGTCCTAGCGGGGGGGGTGCAGTACTTC.

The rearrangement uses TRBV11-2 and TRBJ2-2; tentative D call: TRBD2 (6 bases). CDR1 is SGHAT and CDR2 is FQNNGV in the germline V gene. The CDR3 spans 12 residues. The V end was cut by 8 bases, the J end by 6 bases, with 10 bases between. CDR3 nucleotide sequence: TGTGCCAGCTCCGGGGGACCCGGGGAGCTGTTTTTT. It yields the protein CASSGGPGELFF.

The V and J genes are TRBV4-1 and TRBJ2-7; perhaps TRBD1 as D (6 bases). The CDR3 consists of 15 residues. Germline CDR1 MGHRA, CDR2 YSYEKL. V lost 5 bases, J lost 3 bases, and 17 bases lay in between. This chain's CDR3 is CASSEGWTALYEQYF. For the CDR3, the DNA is TGCGCCAGCAGCGAGGGATGGACAGCTCTCTACGAGCAGTACTTC.

The CDR3 protein is CAWSSSGTEAFF. The CDR3 DNA is TGTGCCTGGAGTAGCTCGGGCACTGAAGCTTTCTTT. V and J are TRBV30 and TRBJ1-1; D remains unclear. The CDR3 extends over 12 amino acids. V lost 2 bases and J lost 4, with 8 bases in between. The germline CDR1 and CDR2 sequences are GTSNPN and SVGIG (reference sequence).

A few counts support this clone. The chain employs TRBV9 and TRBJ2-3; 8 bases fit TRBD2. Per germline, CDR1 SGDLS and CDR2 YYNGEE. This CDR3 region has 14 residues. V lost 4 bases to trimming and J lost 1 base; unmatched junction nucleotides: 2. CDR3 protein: CASSLTSGTDTQYF. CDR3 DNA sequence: TGTGCCAGCAGCTTGACTAGCGGCACAGATACGCAGTATTTT.

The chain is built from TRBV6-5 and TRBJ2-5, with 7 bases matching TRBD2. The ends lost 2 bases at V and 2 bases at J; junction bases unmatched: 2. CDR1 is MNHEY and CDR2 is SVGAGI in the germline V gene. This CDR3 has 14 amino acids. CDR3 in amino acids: CASSYGAGQETQYF. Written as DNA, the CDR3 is TGTGCCAGCAGTTACGGAGCGGGACAAGAGACCCAGTACTTC.

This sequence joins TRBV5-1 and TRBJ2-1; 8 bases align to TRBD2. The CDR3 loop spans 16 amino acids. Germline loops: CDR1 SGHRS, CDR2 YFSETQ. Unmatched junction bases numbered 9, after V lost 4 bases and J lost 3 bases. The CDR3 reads CASSRWSGGNYNEQFF. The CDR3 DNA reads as TGCGCCAGCAGCCGCTGGAGCGGGGGCAACTACAATGAGCAGTTCTTC.

The CDR3 region is CASSLGRGHNEQFF. In nucleotides, the CDR3 is TGTGCCAGCAGCTTGGGCAGAGGACACAATGAGCAGTTCTTC. The rearrangement joins TRBV5-6 to TRBJ2-1; D is ambiguous. The V end lost 0 bases, the J end lost 5 bases, and 9 bases lay between the germline ends. Germline-derived CDR1 and CDR2 are SGHDT and YYEEEE. The CDR3 contains 14 residues.

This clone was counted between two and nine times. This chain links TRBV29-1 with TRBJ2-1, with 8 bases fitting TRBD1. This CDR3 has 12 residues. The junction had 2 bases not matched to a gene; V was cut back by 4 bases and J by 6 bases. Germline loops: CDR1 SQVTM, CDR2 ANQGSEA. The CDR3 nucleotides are TGCAGCGTTGGACAGGGGACCAATGAGCAGTTCTTC. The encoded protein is CSVGQGTNEQFF.

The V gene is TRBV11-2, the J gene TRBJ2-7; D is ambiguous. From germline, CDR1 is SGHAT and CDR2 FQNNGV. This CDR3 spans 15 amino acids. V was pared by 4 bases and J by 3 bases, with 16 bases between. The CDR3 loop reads CASSSVGILVYEQYF. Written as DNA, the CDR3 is TGTGCCAGCAGCTCAGTGGGGATATTAGTCTACGAGCAGTACTTC. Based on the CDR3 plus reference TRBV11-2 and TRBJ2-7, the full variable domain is EAGVAQSPRYKIIEKRQSVAFWCNPISGHATLYWYQQILGQGPKLLIQFQNNGVVDDSQLPKDRFSAERLKGVDSTLKIQPAKLEDSAVYLCASSSVGILVYEQYFGPGTRLTVT.